Sequencing of this TCR beta chain was carried out in a study of identifying expanded T cells in peripheral blood. Measured with immunoSEQ multiplex PCR; TCRdb has only the in-frame clones, and not every one. The repertoire includes more than 65,000 clones, around nine tenths of them detected once, and around 2.8% sits in the top ten. Germline V gene lookup returns CDR1 MNHEY and CDR2 SMNVEV (reference sequence). V was pared by 6 bases and J by 2 bases, with 10 bases of the junction left unmatched. This CDR3 comprises 16 residues. Sequenced sample: blood. The chain uses TRBV27 and TRBJ2-7, with 10 positions matching TRBD2. The receptor comes from a person aged 18 to 75 in good health. CDR3 nucleotides: TGTGCCAGCAGCCAGAGGCTAGCGGGGGAGGCCTACGAGCAGTACTTC. Its translation: CASSQRLAGEAYEQYF.